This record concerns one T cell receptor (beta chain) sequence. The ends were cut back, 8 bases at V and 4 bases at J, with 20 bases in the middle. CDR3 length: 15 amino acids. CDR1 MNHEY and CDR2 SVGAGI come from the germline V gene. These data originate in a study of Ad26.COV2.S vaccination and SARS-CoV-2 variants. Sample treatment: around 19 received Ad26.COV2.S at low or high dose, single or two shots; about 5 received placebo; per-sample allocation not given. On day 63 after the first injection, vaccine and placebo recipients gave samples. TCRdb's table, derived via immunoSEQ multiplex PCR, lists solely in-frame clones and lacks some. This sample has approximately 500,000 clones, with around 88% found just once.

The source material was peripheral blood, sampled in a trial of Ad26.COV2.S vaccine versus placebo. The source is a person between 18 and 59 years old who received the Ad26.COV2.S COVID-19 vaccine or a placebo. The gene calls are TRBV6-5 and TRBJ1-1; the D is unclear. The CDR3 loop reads CASGRRRGWGTEAFF. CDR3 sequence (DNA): TGTGCCAGCGGTCGTCGGCGAGGGTGGGGCACTGAAGCTTTCTTT.